A single sample gave rise to the 17 T cell receptor beta chains below, sequenced in a study of CD8+CD57+ T cells in acquired aplastic anemia. The patients chosen for sequencing had shown expansion of CD8+CD57+ cells (detected by flow cytometry). The TCR beta profiling, which covered VDJ combination and CDR3 sequence, was carried out using genomic DNA as the template. One entry per CDR3 protein results from TCRdb running MiXCR on the reads. The repertoire has under 200,000 distinct CDR3 sequences, just under 50% of them found once; the top ten carry over 7.5%. The sample consisted of sorted CD4+, CD8+, or CD8+CD57+ T cells (not recorded which) from PBMCs. The origin of the receptors is a human donor with aplastic anemia.

This clonotype appeared a single time. The chain recombines TRBV29-1 with TRBJ2-3; TRBD1 is a possible D gene (5 bases). The CDR3 sequence is 12 residues long. CDR1 SQVTM and CDR2 ANQGSEA come from the germline V gene. Trimming took 7 bases from V and 2 from J, leaving 10 bases between them. The CDR3 sequence is CSALGVTDTQYF. The CDR3, as DNA: TGCAGCGCGCTAGGGGTCACAGATACGCAGTATTTT.

Ten or more counts support this clonotype. V and J are TRBV5-1 and TRBJ2-5; the D gene is possibly TRBD1 (6 bases). This CDR3 has 14 amino acids. Between the trimmed V and J ends, which lost 1 base and 7 bases, there was a span of 14 bases. The germline V gene encodes CDR1 SGHRS and CDR2 YFSETQ. CDR3 in amino acids: CASSLMPGDGTQYF. The CDR3 DNA is TGCGCCAGCAGCTTGATGCCAGGGGACGGGACCCAGTACTTC.

Note on this clonotype: A much larger clone differs from this one at a single base, so this may be a read error. V gene TRBV7-8 combines with J gene TRBJ2-5; 7 bases fit TRBD1. The CDR3 contains 15 residues. Germline V lookup: CDR1 SGHVS, CDR2 FQNEAQ. V dropped 4 bases and J dropped 6; count of bases not matched to a gene: 11. For the CDR3, the DNA is TGTGCCAGCAGCTCAGACAGGGCCTGGAAAAAGACCCAGTACTTC. Encoded protein: CASSSDRAWKKTQYF.

This clonotype was found many times. The chain uses TRBV3-1 and TRBJ1-3; D not certain. V lost 4 bases, J lost 4 bases, and 26 bases lay in between. This CDR3 is built from 19 residues. Germline V gene data show CDR1 as LGHDT and CDR2 as YNNKEL (reference sequence). The CDR3 DNA sequence: TGTGCCAGCAGCCCCGGGGAGAGCGGGAAGGGATCGGCGGGAAACACCATATATTTT. Translating it yields CASSPGESGKGSAGNTIYF.

The J gene is TRBJ2-7, the V gene TRBV19; D is unclear. The germline V gene has CDR1 LNHDA and CDR2 SQIVND (reference sequence). Trimming removed 6 bases at V and 3 bases at J, with 12 bases between. The CDR3 loop spans 13 amino acids. The CDR3 protein is CASSYKSSYEQYF. CDR3 nucleotides: TGTGCCAGTAGCTACAAATCTAGCTACGAGCAGTACTTC.

This rearrangement joins TRBV19 to TRBJ1-5, with D perhaps matching TRBD1 (6 bases). V lost 6 bases, J lost 2 bases, and 8 bases lay in between. The germline V gene encodes CDR1 LNHDA and CDR2 SQIVND (reference sequence). This CDR3 region has 13 residues. The CDR3 is CASRTGGNQPQHF. For the CDR3, the DNA is TGTGCCAGTAGGACAGGAGGCAATCAGCCCCAGCATTTT.

In its sample, this clonotype was seen many times. The chain uses TRBV12-3 or TRBV12-4 and TRBJ2-3; D unclear. The CDR3 is 15 amino acids. Trimming took off 3 bases at V and 5 bases at J, with 15 bases between the two ends. The DNA for the CDR3 is TGTGCCAGCAGTTTTCATGCACGAGAGGAAGATACGCAGTATTTT. It encodes CASSFHAREEDTQYF.

This clonotype occurred many times. The V call is TRBV5-6, the J call TRBJ2-5; D ambiguous. This CDR3 has 13 amino acids. CDR1 SGHDT and CDR2 YYEEEE come from the germline V gene. V was clipped by 5 bases and J by 5 bases, with 13 bases between them. DNA of the CDR3: TGTGCCAGCAGTTTAGGGCTAGTGGAGACCCAGTACTTC. Protein: CASSLGLVETQYF.

This chain uses TRBV10-3 with TRBJ1-3, with D possibly being TRBD1 (6 bases). V was shortened by 5 bases and J by 2 bases, with 10 bases between the two germline ends. The CDR3 length is 14 residues. Germline assignment: CDR1 ENHRY and CDR2 SYGVKD. The CDR3 bases are TGTGCCATCAGTTCGCAGGGGACTGGAAACACCATATATTTT. Its protein product is CAISSQGTGNTIYF.

Points on this clonotype: Given a much more abundant clone one base away, this may be a read error. CDR3 protein: CASSQDKGTQYF. The CDR3 nucleotides read TGTGCCAGCAGCCAAGACAAAGGGACCCAGTACTTC. The chain joins TRBV7-2 to TRBJ2-7; D not certain. The J call may be wrong; the DNA end is better matched by TRBJ2-5. The CDR3 contains 12 residues. Germline V gene data show CDR1 as SGHTA and CDR2 as FQGNSA.

This clonotype was detected many times. V usage is TRBV20-1 and J usage is TRBJ1-5, with 9 bases identical to TRBD1. With 4 bases clipped from V and 3 bases from J, the junction kept 10 bases outside the gene matches. The CDR3 runs 16 residues. Germline lookup yields CDR1 DFQATT and CDR2 SNEGSKA (reference sequence). The CDR3 coding sequence is TGCAGTGCTAAAGGGACAGGGTGGGGATCCAATCAGCCCCAGCATTTT. It is translated as CSAKGTGWGSNQPQHF.

The chain is built from TRBV7-6 and TRBJ2-3, with 8 bases lining up with TRBD2. Looked up from germline, CDR1 is SGHVS and CDR2 is FNYEAQ. CDR3 length: 18 residues. Trimming at V came to 4 bases and at J to 4 bases, leaving 16 bases not matched to a gene. The DNA of the CDR3 is TGTGCCAGCAGCTCGGGACTAGATCTTATTTGGTCGGCAGATACGCAGTATTTT. It codes for CASSSGLDLIWSADTQYF.

The chain combines TRBV2 with TRBJ2-7; no reliable D call. V gave up 6 bases and J gave up 0 bases, with 9 bases separating them. Germline V gene data show CDR1 as SNHLY and CDR2 as FYNNEI. This CDR3 region has 13 residues. CDR3 sequence reads: CASSGQSSYEQYF. Written as DNA, the CDR3 is TGTGCCAGCAGCGGGCAGAGCTCCTACGAGCAGTACTTC.

This clonotype was seen ten or more times. J is TRBJ2-7 and V is TRBV12-5; D is perhaps TRBD1 (6 bases). The length of the CDR3 is 17 residues. The V gene lost 6 bases and the J gene lost 1 base, with 22 bases spanning the gap. Germline lookup yields CDR1 LGHNT and CDR2 FRNRAP. The CDR3 protein is CASGGGNGTPLSYEQYF. For the CDR3, the DNA is TGTGCTAGTGGAGGGGGTAACGGGACACCGCTATCCTACGAGCAGTACTTC.

This clonotype was detected only once. The chain combines TRBV20-1 with TRBJ1-2; TRBD1 might be the D (5 bases). Trimming removed 1 base at V and 5 bases at J, with 17 bases between. The CDR3 loop spans 15 amino acids. Germline-derived CDR1 and CDR2 are DFQATT and SNEGSKA (reference sequence). The CDR3 DNA reads as TGCAGTGCTAGAGGCCGCCTCGGACAAGCTTATGGCTACACCTTC. It is translated as CSARGRLGQAYGYTF.

The V and J genes are TRBV20-1 and TRBJ2-7; possible D gene TRBD2, 7 bases. Deletions cut 3 bases from V and 6 bases from J, with 12 bases between. The CDR3 has 12 residues. Germline CDR1 and CDR2: DFQATT and SNEGSKA (reference sequence). The CDR3 DNA reads TGCAGTGCTAGCGCAGGGGAGGGCGAGCAGTACTTC. Its protein product is CSASAGEGEQYF.

This clonotype turned up a few times. The CDR3 does not close with the conserved phenylalanine or tryptophan, likely indicating a read error. This rearrangement joins TRBV25-1 to TRBJ2-7, with a possible D match to TRBD1 (5 bases). The CDR3 spans 14 residues. Between the trimmed V and J ends, which lost 5 bases and 2 bases, there was a span of 13 bases. CDR1 and CDR2 (germline): MGHDK, SYGVNS. In nucleotides, the CDR3 is TGTGCCAGCAGTTCCCCCGACAGACCCTACGAGCAGTACCTC. Protein product: CASSSPDRPYEQYL.